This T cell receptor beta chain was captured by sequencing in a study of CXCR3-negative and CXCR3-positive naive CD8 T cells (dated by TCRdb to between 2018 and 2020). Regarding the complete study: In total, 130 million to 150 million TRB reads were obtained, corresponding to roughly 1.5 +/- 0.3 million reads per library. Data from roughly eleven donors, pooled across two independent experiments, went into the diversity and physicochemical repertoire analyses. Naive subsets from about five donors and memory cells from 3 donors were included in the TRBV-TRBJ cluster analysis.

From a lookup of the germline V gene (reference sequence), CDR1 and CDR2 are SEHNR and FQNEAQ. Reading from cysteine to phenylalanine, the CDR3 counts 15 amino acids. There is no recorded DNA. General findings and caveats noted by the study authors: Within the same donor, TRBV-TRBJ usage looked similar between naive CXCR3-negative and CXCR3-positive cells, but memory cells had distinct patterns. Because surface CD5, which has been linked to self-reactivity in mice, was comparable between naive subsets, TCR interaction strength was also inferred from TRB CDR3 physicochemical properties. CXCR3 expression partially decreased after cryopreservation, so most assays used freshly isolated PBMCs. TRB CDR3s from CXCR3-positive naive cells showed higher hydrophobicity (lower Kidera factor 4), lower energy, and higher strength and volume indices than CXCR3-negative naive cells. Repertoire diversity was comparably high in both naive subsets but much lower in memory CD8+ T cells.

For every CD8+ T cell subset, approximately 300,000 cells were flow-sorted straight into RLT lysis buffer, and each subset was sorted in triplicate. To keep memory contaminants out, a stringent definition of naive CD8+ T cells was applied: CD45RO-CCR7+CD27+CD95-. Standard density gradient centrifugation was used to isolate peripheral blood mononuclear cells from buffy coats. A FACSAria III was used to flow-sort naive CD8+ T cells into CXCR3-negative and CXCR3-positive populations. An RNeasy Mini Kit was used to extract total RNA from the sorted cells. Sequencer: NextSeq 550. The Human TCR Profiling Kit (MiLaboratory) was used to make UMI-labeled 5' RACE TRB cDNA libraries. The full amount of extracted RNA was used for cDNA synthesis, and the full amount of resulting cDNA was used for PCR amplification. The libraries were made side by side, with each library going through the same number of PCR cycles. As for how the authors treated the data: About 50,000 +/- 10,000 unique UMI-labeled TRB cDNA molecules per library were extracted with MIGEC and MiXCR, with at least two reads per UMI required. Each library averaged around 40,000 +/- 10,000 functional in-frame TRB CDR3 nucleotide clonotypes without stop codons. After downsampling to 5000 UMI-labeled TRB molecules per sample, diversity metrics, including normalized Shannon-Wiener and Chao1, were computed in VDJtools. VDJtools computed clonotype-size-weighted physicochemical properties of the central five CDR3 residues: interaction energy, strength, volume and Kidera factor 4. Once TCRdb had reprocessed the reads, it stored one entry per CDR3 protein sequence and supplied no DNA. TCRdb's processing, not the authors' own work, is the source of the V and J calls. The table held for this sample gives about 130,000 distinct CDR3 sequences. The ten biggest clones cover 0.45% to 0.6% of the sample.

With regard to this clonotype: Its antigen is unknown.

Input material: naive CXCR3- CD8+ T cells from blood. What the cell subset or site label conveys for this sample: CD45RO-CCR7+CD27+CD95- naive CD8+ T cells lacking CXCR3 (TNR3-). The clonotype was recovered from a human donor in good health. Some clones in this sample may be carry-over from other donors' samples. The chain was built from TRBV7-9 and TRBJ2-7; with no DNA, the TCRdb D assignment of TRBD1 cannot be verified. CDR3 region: CASSPPGRGDYEQYF.